These T cell receptor beta chains were read from a single sample in a study of T cell repertoires in aging, cancer and after chemotherapy. Using its own MiXCR run on the multiplex PCR reads, TCRdb lists one record per CDR3 protein. The sample yields over 950 distinct CDR3 sequences, about 30% seen once. Input material: blood. All receptors come from a human donor with a solid tumor. Each CDR3 is given with its conserved first and last residue. The D gene is left open where the match is weak. Part of the rows lack a size; the others show once, few, many or a class for expanded clones.

size: few; V: TRBV24-1; D: NA; J: TRBJ2-3; length: 15; DNA: TGTGCCACCAGTGGGTCCAGGGTCCTTGGGGATACGCAGTATTTT; CDR3: CATSGSRVLGDTQYF
size: NA; V: TRBV12-3/TRBV12-4; D: NA; J: TRBJ1-5; length: 15; DNA: TGTGCCAGCAAACCCTTTACCAGGGGTGGCCAGCCCCAGCATTTT; CDR3: CASKPFTRGGQPQHF
size: NA; V: TRBV20-1; D: NA; J: TRBJ1-5; length: 16; DNA: TGCAGTGCTAGGGACCCAGGCGGGGGGCGAGGTCAGCCCCAGCATTTT; CDR3: CSARDPGGGRGQPQHF
size: medium-sized; V: TRBV12-3/TRBV12-4; D: NA; J: TRBJ1-2; length: 13; DNA: TGTGCCAGCAGTCTCAACAGGGTAGGAGGCTACACCTTC; CDR3: CASSLNRVGGYTF
size: NA; V: TRBV6-5; D: NA; J: TRBJ1-6; length: 13; DNA: TGTGCCTCCTGGTCTCTCCCCGGGTCACCCCTCCACTTT; CDR3: CASWSLPGSPLHF
size: once; V: TRBV6-2/TRBV6-3; D: TRBD1; J: TRBJ2-6; length: 12; DNA: TGTGCCAGCAACCCAGGGGGCAACGTCCTGACTTTC; CDR3: CASNPGGNVLTF
size: medium-sized; V: TRBV6-1; D: NA; J: TRBJ2-2; length: 14; DNA: TGTGCCAGCAGAGCGGACAGGAACACCGGGGAGCTGTTTTTT; CDR3: CASRADRNTGELFF
size: few; V: TRBV30; D: NA; J: TRBJ2-4; length: 15; DNA: TGTGCCTGGAGTGCCAGGGGTAATCCCAAAAACATTCAGTACTTC; CDR3: CAWSARGNPKNIQYF
size: NA; V: TRBV20-1; D: NA; J: TRBJ2-2; length: 14; DNA: TGCAGTCCCCAATCCCCAGTTAACACCGGGGAGCTGTTTTTT; CDR3: CSPQSPVNTGELFF
size: few; V: TRBV20-1; D: NA; J: TRBJ1-5; length: 15; DNA: TGCAGTGCTAGAGTACCACGGTCGTTGAATCAGCCCCAGCATTTT; CDR3: CSARVPRSLNQPQHF
size: NA; V: TRBV10-3; D: TRBD1; J: TRBJ2-6; length: 16; DNA: TGTGCCATCAGAGAACCGAGAGGAACAGGGGTCAACGTCCTGACTTTC; CDR3: CAIREPRGTGVNVLTF